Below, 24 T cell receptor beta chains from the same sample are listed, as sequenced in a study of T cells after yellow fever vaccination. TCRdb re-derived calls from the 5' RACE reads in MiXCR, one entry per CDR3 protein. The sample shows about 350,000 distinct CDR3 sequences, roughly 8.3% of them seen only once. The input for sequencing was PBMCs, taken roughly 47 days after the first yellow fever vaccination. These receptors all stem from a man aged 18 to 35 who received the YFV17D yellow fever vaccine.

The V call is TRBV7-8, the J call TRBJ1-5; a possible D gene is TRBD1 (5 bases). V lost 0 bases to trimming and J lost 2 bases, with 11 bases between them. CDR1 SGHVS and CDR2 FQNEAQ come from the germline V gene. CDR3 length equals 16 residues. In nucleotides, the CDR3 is TGTGCCAGCAGCTTAGCGCAGGGTCCTGGCAATCAGCCCCAGCATTTT. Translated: CASSLAQGPGNQPQHF.

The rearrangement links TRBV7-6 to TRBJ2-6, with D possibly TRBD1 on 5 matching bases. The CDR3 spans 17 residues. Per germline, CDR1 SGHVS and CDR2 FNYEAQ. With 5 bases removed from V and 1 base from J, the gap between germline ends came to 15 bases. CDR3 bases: TGTGCCAGCAGCCCCAGGGTGGTGGGATCTGGGGCCAACGTCCTGACTTTC. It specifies CASSPRVVGSGANVLTF.

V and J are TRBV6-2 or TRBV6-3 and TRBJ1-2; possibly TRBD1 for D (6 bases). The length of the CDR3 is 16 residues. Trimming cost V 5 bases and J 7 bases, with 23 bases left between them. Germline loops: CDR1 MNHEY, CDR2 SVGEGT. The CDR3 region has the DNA TGTGCCAGCAGTCCACTCACAACAGGGCTCTTGAGTGGCTACACCTTC. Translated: CASSPLTTGLLSGYTF.

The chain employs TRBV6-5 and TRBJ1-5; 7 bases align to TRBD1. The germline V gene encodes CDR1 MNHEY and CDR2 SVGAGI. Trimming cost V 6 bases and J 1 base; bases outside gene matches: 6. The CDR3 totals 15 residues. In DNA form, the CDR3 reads TGTGCCAGCAGGTACAGGGGATTAAGCAATCAGCCCCAGCATTTT. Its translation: CASRYRGLSNQPQHF.

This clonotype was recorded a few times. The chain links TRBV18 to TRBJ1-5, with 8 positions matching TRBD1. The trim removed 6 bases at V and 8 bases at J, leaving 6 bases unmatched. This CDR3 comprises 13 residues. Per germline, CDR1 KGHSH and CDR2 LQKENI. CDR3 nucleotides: TGTGCCAGCTCCCGGACAGGGAGTGAGCCCCAGCATTTT. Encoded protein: CASSRTGSEPQHF.

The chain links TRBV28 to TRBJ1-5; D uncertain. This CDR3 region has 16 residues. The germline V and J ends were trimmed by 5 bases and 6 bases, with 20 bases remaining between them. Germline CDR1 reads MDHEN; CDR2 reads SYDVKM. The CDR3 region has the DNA TGTGCCAGCAGTCTCCCGATCTCCGGAATGGGTCAGCCCCAGCATTTT. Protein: CASSLPISGMGQPQHF. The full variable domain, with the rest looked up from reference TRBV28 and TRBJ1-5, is DVKVTQSSRYLVKRTGEKVFLECVQDMDHENMFWYRQDPGLGLRLIYFSYDVKMKEKGDIPEGYSVSREKKERFSLILESASTNQTSMYLCASSLPISGMGQPQHFGDGTRLSIL.

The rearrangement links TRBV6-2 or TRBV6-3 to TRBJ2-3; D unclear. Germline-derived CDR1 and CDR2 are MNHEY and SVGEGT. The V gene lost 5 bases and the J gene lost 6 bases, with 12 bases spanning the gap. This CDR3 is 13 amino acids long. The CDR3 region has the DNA TGTGCCAGCAGTCTTCGAGCCCCGGATACGCAGTATTTT. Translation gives CASSLRAPDTQYF.

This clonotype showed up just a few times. CDR3 residues: CASSQQGITGGQPQHF. CDR3 coding DNA: TGTGCCAGCAGTCAACAGGGGATAACAGGGGGACAGCCCCAGCATTTT. The chain carries TRBV12-3 or TRBV12-4 and TRBJ1-5; 8 bases match TRBD1. V shed 5 bases and J 7 bases; nucleotides not matched to a gene: 13. The CDR3 totals 16 residues.

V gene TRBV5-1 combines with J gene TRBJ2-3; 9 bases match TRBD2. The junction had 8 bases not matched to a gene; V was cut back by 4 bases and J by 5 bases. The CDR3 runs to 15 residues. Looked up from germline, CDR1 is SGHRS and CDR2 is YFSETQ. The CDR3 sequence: CASSLKRGAGDTQYF. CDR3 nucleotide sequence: TGCGCCAGCAGCCTGAAGCGGGGGGCGGGAGATACGCAGTATTTT.

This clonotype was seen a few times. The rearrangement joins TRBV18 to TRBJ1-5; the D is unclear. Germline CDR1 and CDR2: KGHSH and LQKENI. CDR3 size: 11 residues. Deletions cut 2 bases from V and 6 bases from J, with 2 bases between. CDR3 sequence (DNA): TGTGCCAGCTCACCATCTCAGCCCCAGCATTTT. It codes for CASSPSQPQHF.

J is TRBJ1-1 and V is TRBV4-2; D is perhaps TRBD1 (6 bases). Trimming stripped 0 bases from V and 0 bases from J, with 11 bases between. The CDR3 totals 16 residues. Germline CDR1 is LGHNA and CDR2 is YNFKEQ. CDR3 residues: CASSQDSNRVNTEAFF. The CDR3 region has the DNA TGTGCCAGCAGCCAAGACTCAAACAGGGTGAACACTGAAGCTTTCTTT.

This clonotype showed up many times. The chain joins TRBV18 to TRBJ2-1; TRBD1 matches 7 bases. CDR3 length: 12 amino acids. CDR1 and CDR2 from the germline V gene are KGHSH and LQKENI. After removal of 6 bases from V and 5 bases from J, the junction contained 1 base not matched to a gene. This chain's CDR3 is CASSDRDNEQFF. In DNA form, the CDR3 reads TGTGCCAGCTCTGACAGGGACAATGAGCAGTTCTTC.

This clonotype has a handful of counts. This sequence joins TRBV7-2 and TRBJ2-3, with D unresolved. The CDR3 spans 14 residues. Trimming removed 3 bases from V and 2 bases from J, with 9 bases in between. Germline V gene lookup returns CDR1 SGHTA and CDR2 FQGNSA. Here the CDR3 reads CASSFNGDTDTQYF. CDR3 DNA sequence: TGTGCCAGCAGCTTTAACGGAGACACAGATACGCAGTATTTT.

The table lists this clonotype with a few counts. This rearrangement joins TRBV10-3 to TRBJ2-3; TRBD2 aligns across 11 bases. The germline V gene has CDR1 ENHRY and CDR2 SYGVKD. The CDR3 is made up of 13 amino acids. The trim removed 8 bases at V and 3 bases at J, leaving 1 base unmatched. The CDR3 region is CAIGTSGTDTQYF. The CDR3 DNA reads TGTGCCATCGGGACTAGCGGTACAGATACGCAGTATTTT.

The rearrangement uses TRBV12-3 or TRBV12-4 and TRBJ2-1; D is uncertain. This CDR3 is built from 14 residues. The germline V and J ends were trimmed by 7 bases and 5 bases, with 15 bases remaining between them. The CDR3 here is CASTPFGGHNEQFF. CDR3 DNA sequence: TGTGCCAGCACTCCCTTTGGCGGCCACAATGAGCAGTTCTTC.

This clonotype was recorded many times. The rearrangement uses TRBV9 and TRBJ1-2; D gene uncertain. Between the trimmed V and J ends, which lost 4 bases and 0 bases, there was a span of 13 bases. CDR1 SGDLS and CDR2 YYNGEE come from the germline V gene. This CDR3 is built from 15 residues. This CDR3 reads CASSPPGPTNYGYTF. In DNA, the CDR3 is TGTGCCAGCAGCCCCCCGGGTCCGACTAACTATGGCTACACCTTC.

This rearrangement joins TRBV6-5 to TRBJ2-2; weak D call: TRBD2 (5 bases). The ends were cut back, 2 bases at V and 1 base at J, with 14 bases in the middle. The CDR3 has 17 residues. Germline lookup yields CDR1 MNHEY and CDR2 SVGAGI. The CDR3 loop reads CASSYGLDSLNTGELFF. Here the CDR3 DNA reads TGTGCCAGCAGTTACGGGCTGGACTCGTTGAACACCGGGGAGCTGTTTTTT.

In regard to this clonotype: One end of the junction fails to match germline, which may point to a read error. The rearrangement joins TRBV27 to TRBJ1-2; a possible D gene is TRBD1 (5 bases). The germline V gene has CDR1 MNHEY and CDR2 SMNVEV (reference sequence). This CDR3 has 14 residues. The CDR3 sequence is CASSVRPDRNGYIF. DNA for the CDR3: TGTGCCAGCAGTGTCCGGCCTGACAGAAATGGCTACATCTTC.

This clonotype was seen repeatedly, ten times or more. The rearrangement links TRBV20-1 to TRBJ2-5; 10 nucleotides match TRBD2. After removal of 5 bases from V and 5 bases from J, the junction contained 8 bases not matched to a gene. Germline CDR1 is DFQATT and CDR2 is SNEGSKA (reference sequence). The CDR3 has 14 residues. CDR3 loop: CSAGQLAGTETQYF. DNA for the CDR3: TGCAGTGCTGGCCAACTAGCGGGGACGGAGACCCAGTACTTC.

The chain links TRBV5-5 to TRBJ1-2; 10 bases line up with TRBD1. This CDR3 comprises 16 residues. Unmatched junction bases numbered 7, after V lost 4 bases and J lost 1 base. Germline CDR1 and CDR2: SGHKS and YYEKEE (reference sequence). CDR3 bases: TGTGCCAGCAGCCCGGGGACAGGGGCCGGTAACTATGGCTACACCTTC. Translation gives CASSPGTGAGNYGYTF.

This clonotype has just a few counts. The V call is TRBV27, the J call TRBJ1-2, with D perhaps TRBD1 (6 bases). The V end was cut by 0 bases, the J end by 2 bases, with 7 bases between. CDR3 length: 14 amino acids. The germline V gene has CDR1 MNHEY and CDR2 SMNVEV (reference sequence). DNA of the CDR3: TGTGCCAGCAGTTTATCGGGGGGCAACTATGGCTACACCTTC. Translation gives CASSLSGGNYGYTF.

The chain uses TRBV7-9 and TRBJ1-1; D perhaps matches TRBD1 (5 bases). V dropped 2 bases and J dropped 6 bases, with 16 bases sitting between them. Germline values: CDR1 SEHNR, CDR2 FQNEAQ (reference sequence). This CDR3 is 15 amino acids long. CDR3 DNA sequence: TGTGCCAGCAGCTTAATAGTCAGGGAAGTCTCTGAAGCTTTCTTT. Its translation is CASSLIVREVSEAFF.

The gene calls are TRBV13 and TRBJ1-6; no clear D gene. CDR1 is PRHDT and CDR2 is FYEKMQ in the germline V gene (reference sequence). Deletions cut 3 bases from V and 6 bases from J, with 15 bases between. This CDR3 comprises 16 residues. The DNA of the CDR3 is TGTGCCAGCAGCTTCCCCCGATGGGCAGTTAATTCACCCCTCCACTTT. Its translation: CASSFPRWAVNSPLHF.

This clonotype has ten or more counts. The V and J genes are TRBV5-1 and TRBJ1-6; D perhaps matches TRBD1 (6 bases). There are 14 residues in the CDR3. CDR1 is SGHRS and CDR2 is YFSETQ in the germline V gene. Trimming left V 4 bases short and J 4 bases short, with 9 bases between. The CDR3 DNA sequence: TGCGCCAGCAGCGAAACAGGGTATAATTCACCCCTCCACTTT. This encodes CASSETGYNSPLHF. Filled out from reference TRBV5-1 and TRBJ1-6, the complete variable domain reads KAGVTQTPRYLIKTRGQQVTLSCSPISGHRSVSWYQQTPGQGLQFLFEYFSETQRNKGNFPGRFSGRQFSNSRSEMNVSTLELGDSALYLCASSETGYNSPLHFGNGTRLTVT.